This T cell receptor (beta chain) was observed in a study of T cell responses to AZD1222 COVID-19 vaccine. The CDR3 consists of 12 residues. Notes on the study in general: Compared with day 0, the breadth and depth of the Spike-specific TCR repertoire rose significantly after two doses of AZD1222. Sampling that yielded the repertoires occurred only after the peak T cell response. Among those given AZD1222, only five to seven were seropositive at baseline. Spike was spanned by vaccine-associated CD4 TCRs, with dominance at 160-218 and 743-854.

The repertoire was sequenced with immunoSEQ multiplex PCR; TCRdb's copy has only in-frame clones and lacks some. Here the sample spans about 150,000 clones, about 90% being singletons. To note about this clone: Antigen specificity is unknown.

This TCR came from an adult who received the AZD1222 COVID-19 vaccine. The chain uses TRBV21-1 and TRBJ2-3. TRBV21-1 is designated a pseudogene. The sequences come from peripheral blood, collected 28 days after the second AZD1222 dose. DNA of the CDR3: TGTGCCAGCAAACCGATAAGGGATACGCAGTATTTT. Protein product: CASKPIRDTQYF.